One TCR beta chain is described in this entry. After removal of 3 bases from V and 0 bases from J, the junction contained 8 bases not matched to a gene. Looked up from germline, CDR1 is SGHNT and CDR2 is YYREEE (reference sequence). The length of the CDR3 is 16 residues. The data derive from a study of blood T cell repertoires in COVID-19. The overall study: The origin of the acute and convalescent COVID-19 samples was the United States, Italy and Spain.

Original processing notes: Reference gene primer amplification in the assay estimated nucleated cell counts. Profiled with immunoSEQ multiplex PCR; TCRdb holds only in-frame clones, not every one. V and J calls and clone size are given by that table; D and trimming were obtained from the DNA. This table holds fewer than 300,000 clones, less than 90% found once. The rearrangement joins TRBV5-4 to TRBJ2-5, with 7 bases fitting TRBD2. The sequence derives from a man between 60 and 70 years old who had recovered from COVID-19. Sequenced: peripheral blood. Here the CDR3 reads CASSSESSGYQETQYF. CDR3 coding DNA: TGTGCCAGCAGCTCGGAGAGTAGCGGGTACCAAGAGACCCAGTACTTC.